The 28 T cell receptor beta chains below all came from one sample that was sequenced in a study of cytomegalovirus exposure and HLA in healthy donors. The PCR ran on 60 Vbeta and 13 Jbeta primers. The data were produced by immunoSEQ multiplex PCR, yet TCRdb's version contains in-frame clones alone and is incomplete. The profile shows some 100,000 clones, 81% of them singletons. The sample comprised PBMCs. All receptors come from a girl aged 2 to 9 in good health and CMV-seropositive.

The chain combines TRBV5-6 with TRBJ2-3, with 7 bases fitting TRBD1. This CDR3 has 14 residues. Germline V gene data show CDR1 as SGHDT and CDR2 as YYEEEE. Germline trimming cut 0 bases from V and 8 bases from J; bases unmatched to any gene: 6. This chain's CDR3 is CASSLARGFGTQYF. The CDR3 region has the DNA TGTGCCAGCAGCTTGGCCAGGGGGTTCGGTACGCAGTATTTT.

The J gene is TRBJ2-1, the V gene TRBV30; D uncertain. Trimming took 0 bases from V and 4 from J, leaving 7 bases between them. The CDR3 loop spans 13 amino acids. Germline CDR1 reads GTSNPN; CDR2 reads SVGIG (reference sequence). The DNA of the CDR3 is TGTGCCTGGAGTGTCCGGTCGTACAATGAGCAGTTCTTC. Amino acid sequence: CAWSVRSYNEQFF.

The chain links TRBV28 to TRBJ2-3, with TRBD2 matching 8 bases. There are 16 residues in the CDR3. V shed 5 bases and J 2 bases; nucleotides not matched to a gene: 9. In germline, CDR1 is MDHEN, CDR2 SYDVKM. CDR3 residues: CASSKASSGYTDTQYF. CDR3 DNA sequence: TGTGCCAGCAGTAAGGCATCTAGCGGGTACACAGATACGCAGTATTTT. The whole variable domain, remainder taken from reference TRBV28 and TRBJ2-3, is DVKVTQSSRYLVKRTGEKVFLECVQDMDHENMFWYRQDPGLGLRLIYFSYDVKMKEKGDIPEGYSVSREKKERFSLILESASTNQTSMYLCASSKASSGYTDTQYFGPGTRLTVL.

The chain carries TRBV27 and TRBJ2-3; D is possibly TRBD1 (7 bases). The length of the CDR3 is 15 residues. Trimming took 6 bases from V and 6 from J, leaving 19 bases between them. The germline CDR1 and CDR2 sequences are MNHEY and SMNVEV (reference sequence). The CDR3 sequence: CASSLGGGVGDTQYF. The CDR3 DNA sequence: TGTGCCAGCAGCCTTGGAGGGGGCGTCGGGGATACGCAGTATTTT.

This clone has just one count. The CDR3 reads CASSLGGQVDEQFF. The DNA for the CDR3 is TGTGCCAGCAGCTTAGGTGGACAGGTCGATGAGCAGTTCTTC. The chain combines TRBV13 with TRBJ2-1, with 7 bases fitting TRBD1. CDR1 and CDR2 (germline): PRHDT, FYEKMQ (reference sequence). The CDR3 covers 14 residues. The V and J ends lost 0 bases and 8 bases, in that order; junction bases with no gene match: 4.

This clone has just one count. Within the sample, other DNA sequences also encode this same CDR3. V usage is TRBV9 and J usage is TRBJ2-1; TRBD1 might be the D (6 bases). This CDR3 contains 15 residues. CDR1 is SGDLS and CDR2 is YYNGEE in the germline V gene. V dropped 0 bases and J dropped 2 bases, with 9 bases sitting between them. This chain's CDR3 is CASSVAAGAYNEQFF. The CDR3 region has the DNA TGTGCCAGCAGCGTAGCAGCAGGGGCCTACAATGAGCAGTTCTTC.

This sequence joins TRBV27 and TRBJ1-2; 8 bases match TRBD1. The CDR3 has 13 residues. V was clipped by 6 bases and J by 7 bases; unmatched bases: 7. Per the germline V gene, CDR1 is MNHEY and CDR2 is SMNVEV (reference sequence). CDR3 amino acids: CASSLNGQGGYTF. DNA of the CDR3: TGTGCCAGCAGCTTAAACGGACAGGGTGGCTACACCTTC.

The rearrangement joins TRBV6-1 to TRBJ1-1; 9 bases line up with TRBD1. The CDR3 spans 15 residues. Germline V CDR1 and CDR2: MNHNS, SASEGT. With 4 bases clipped from V and 5 bases from J, the junction kept 8 bases outside the gene matches. The CDR3: CASSADRGTGTEAFF. CDR3 DNA sequence: TGTGCCAGCAGTGCCGACAGGGGGACGGGAACTGAAGCTTTCTTT.

The chain employs TRBV9 and TRBJ1-2, with D unresolved. V shed 0 bases and J shed 0 bases, with 6 bases lying between them. The CDR3 length is 14 residues. Looked up from germline, CDR1 is SGDLS and CDR2 is YYNGEE. CDR3 DNA: TGTGCCAGCAGCGTAGGCTCAGCTAACTATGGCTACACCTTC. It specifies CASSVGSANYGYTF.

This chain connects TRBV7-2 to TRBJ2-4, with TRBD2 as a possible D gene (5 bases). V was clipped by 4 bases and J by 0 bases, with 13 bases between them. CDR1 and CDR2 from the germline V gene are SGHTA and FQGNSA. The CDR3 is 16 residues long. Written as DNA, the CDR3 is TGTGCCAGCAGCTGGGCGGGTACCCTAGCCAAAAACATTCAGTACTTC. It is translated as CASSWAGTLAKNIQYF.

The chain carries TRBV4-2 and TRBJ2-7, with 12 bases that match TRBD2. The V segment lost 4 bases and the J segment 3 bases; nucleotides outside the gene matches: 13. The CDR3 spans 18 residues. The germline V gene encodes CDR1 LGHNA and CDR2 YNFKEQ. In DNA, the CDR3 is TGTGCCAGCAGCCGAGAGACTAGCGGGAGATCCGGAGGCTACGAGCAGTACTTC. Protein sequence: CASSRETSGRSGGYEQYF.

V is TRBV9 and J is TRBJ1-2, with a possible D match to TRBD1 (5 bases). Trimming left V 5 bases short and J 4 bases short, with 12 bases between. CDR1 and CDR2 from the germline V gene are SGDLS and YYNGEE. This CDR3 comprises 13 residues. CDR3 bases: TGTGCCAGCAGAGCGACAGCGCCCTATGGCTACACCTTC. This sequence encodes CASRATAPYGYTF.

V and J are TRBV5-1 and TRBJ1-5; 8 bases fit TRBD1. The junction had 6 bases not matched to a gene; V was cut back by 4 bases and J by 3 bases. Germline V gene lookup returns CDR1 SGHRS and CDR2 YFSETQ. The CDR3 consists of 15 residues. The CDR3 here is CASSTGTGPNQPQHF. CDR3 sequence (DNA): TGCGCCAGCAGCACGGGGACAGGACCCAATCAGCCCCAGCATTTT.

The chain employs TRBV18 and TRBJ1-1; TRBD1 matches at 9 bases. CDR3 length: 16 residues. The V and J ends lost 2 bases and 10 bases, in that order; junction bases with no gene match: 14. Germline V gene data show CDR1 as KGHSH and CDR2 as LQKENI. CDR3 coding DNA: TGTGCCAGCTCACCAAACGCTTTGGGACAGGGCGGGGGAGCTTTCTTT. The encoded protein is CASSPNALGQGGGAFF. The whole variable domain, filled in from reference TRBV18 and TRBJ1-1, reads NAGVMQNPRHLVRRRGQEARLRCSPMKGHSHVYWYRQLPEEGLKFMVYLQKENIIDESGMPKERFSAEFPKEGPSILRIQQVVRGDSAAYFCASSPNALGQGGGAFFGQGTRLTVV.

This rearrangement joins TRBV27 to TRBJ2-1; D uncertain. Germline CDR1 reads MNHEY; CDR2 reads SMNVEV (reference sequence). Trimming removed 1 base at V and 8 bases at J, with 12 bases between. CDR3 length: 14 residues. CDR3: CASSLLAIRDEQFF. The CDR3 DNA sequence: TGTGCCAGCAGTTTATTAGCTATTCGCGATGAGCAGTTCTTC.

This chain joins TRBV4-1 and TRBJ1-1; 7 nucleotides align to TRBD1. V gave up 2 bases and J gave up 3 bases; unmatched junction bases: 15. Germline V gene lookup returns CDR1 MGHRA and CDR2 YSYEKL. The CDR3 is made up of 18 amino acids. The CDR3 sequence: CASSQPPGTALGYTEAFF. CDR3 coding DNA: TGCGCCAGCAGCCAACCTCCCGGGACAGCCCTGGGGTACACTGAAGCTTTCTTT.

This clone was picked up a small number of times. The chain is built from TRBV5-1 and TRBJ2-2, with D unclear. Trimming left V 5 bases short and J 6 bases short, with 17 bases between. Per germline, CDR1 SGHRS and CDR2 YFSETQ. CDR3 size: 15 residues. CDR3 nucleotides: TGCGCCAGCAGACGGAATTCACTAAAGGCCGGGGAGCTGTTTTTT. Translation: CASRRNSLKAGELFF.

The V and J genes are TRBV28 and TRBJ2-3; TRBD2 might be the D (6 bases). Germline lookup yields CDR1 MDHEN and CDR2 SYDVKM. The ends were cut back, 3 bases at V and 4 bases at J, with 14 bases in the middle. The CDR3 consists of 15 residues. The CDR3 nucleotides read TGTGCCAGCAGTTTCCCGTTGGGCGGGGCAGATACGCAGTATTTT. It translates to CASSFPLGGADTQYF.

The J gene is TRBJ1-1, the V gene TRBV6-4; D is ambiguous. The CDR3 consists of 13 residues. Germline CDR1 is MRHNA and CDR2 is SNTAGT. Trimming removed 5 bases from V and 7 bases from J, with 14 bases in between. The CDR3 is CASSPGVGNEAFF. In DNA, the CDR3 is TGTGCCAGCAGTCCCGGGGTGGGGAATGAAGCTTTCTTT.

The chain links TRBV21-1 to TRBJ2-7; the table assigns TRBD2, which was not confirmed against the DNA. TRBV21-1 is a pseudogene segment. The CDR3 covers 18 residues. The CDR3 protein is CASSKGPQDYRTAYEQYF. The CDR3 region has the DNA TGTGCCAGCAGCAAAGGCCCTCAGGACTACAGAACGGCTTACGAGCAGTACTTC.

The chain recombines TRBV18 with TRBJ1-2; D is unresolved. CDR1 is KGHSH and CDR2 is LQKENI in the germline V gene. The CDR3 has 16 residues. V lost 3 bases and J 1 base, leaving 15 bases between the germline ends. The CDR3, as DNA: TGTGCCAGCTCACCCGTGGGCGGGCAGCTTAACTATGGCTACACCTTC. Its protein product is CASSPVGGQLNYGYTF.

The chain recombines TRBV2 with TRBJ2-2; D might be TRBD2 (5 bases). The V and J ends lost 3 bases and 0 bases respectively, with 11 bases between them. The V gene's germline CDR1 is SNHLY and CDR2 FYNNEI. This CDR3 spans 16 amino acids. The CDR3: CASSDRRVTNTGELFF. The CDR3 DNA follows: TGTGCCAGCAGTGATAGGCGGGTAACGAACACCGGGGAGCTGTTTTTT.

The chain joins TRBV5-1 to TRBJ2-3; the match to TRBD2 covers 8 bases. The V gene end was trimmed by 4 bases and the J gene end by 3 bases; junction bases not matched to a gene: 13. The CDR3 loop spans 17 amino acids. CDR1 is SGHRS, CDR2 YFSETQ, per germline. The CDR3 protein is CASSQRVPGLGTDTQYF. CDR3 nucleotides: TGCGCCAGCAGCCAACGAGTCCCGGGACTAGGTACAGATACGCAGTATTTT.

This clone was recorded a few times. V gene TRBV6-4 combines with J gene TRBJ2-2; D gene ambiguous. The V end was cut by 3 bases, the J end by 2 bases, with 4 bases between. Germline assignment: CDR1 MRHNA and CDR2 SNTAGT. The CDR3 covers 13 residues. Here the CDR3 DNA reads TGTGCCAGCAGTGAGTCTAACACCGGGGAGCTGTTTTTT. This encodes CASSESNTGELFF.

CDR3 sequence reads: CSVERAGADEQFF. In DNA form, the CDR3 reads TGCAGCGTTGAACGGGCGGGAGCGGATGAGCAGTTCTTC. The chain has TRBV29-1 and TRBJ2-1, with 7 bases fitting TRBD2. With V trimmed by 2 bases and J by 8 bases, 6 bases remained unmatched. CDR1 is SQVTM and CDR2 is ANQGSEA in the germline V gene. The CDR3 consists of 13 residues.

This clone appeared a few times. The chain has TRBV6-5 and TRBJ1-1; TRBD1 matches 9 bases. CDR3 length: 14 residues. V lost 10 bases to trimming and J lost 9 bases; unmatched junction nucleotides: 15. The germline CDR1 and CDR2 sequences are MNHEY and SVGAGI. The CDR3 here is CATSPGQGVGQAFF. The CDR3 nucleotides read TGTGCCACCTCCCCGGGACAGGGCGTCGGGCAAGCTTTCTTT.

The chain employs TRBV28 and TRBJ2-7, with a possible D match to TRBD1 (5 bases). Per the germline V gene, CDR1 is MDHEN and CDR2 is SYDVKM. This CDR3 comprises 15 residues. V was shortened by 2 bases and J by 2 bases, with 13 bases between the two germline ends. CDR3 in amino acids: CASSLSQGSTYEQYF. As DNA, the CDR3 is TGTGCCAGCAGTTTAAGTCAGGGCTCAACCTACGAGCAGTACTTC. The full variable domain, its missing parts supplied by reference TRBV28 and TRBJ2-7, is DVKVTQSSRYLVKRTGEKVFLECVQDMDHENMFWYRQDPGLGLRLIYFSYDVKMKEKGDIPEGYSVSREKKERFSLILESASTNQTSMYLCASSLSQGSTYEQYFGPGTRLTVT.

This chain links TRBV28 with TRBJ1-5; D gene ambiguous. CDR1 MDHEN and CDR2 SYDVKM come from the germline V gene. The V gene lost 1 base and the J gene lost 1 base, with 20 bases spanning the gap. CDR3 length: 19 residues. CDR3 in DNA: TGTGCCAGCAGTTTATTCGCCATAATGTCGGCCAGGAGCAATCAGCCCCAGCATTTT. This translates into CASSLFAIMSARSNQPQHF.